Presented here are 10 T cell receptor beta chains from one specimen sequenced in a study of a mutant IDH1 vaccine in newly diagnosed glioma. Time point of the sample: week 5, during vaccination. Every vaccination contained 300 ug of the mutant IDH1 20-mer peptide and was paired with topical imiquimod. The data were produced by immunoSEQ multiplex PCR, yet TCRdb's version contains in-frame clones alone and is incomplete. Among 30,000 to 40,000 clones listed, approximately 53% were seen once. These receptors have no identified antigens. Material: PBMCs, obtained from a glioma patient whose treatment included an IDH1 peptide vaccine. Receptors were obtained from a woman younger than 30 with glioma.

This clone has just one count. This CDR3 reads CASSRGQGASYEQYF. CDR3 in DNA: TGTGCCAGTAGTAGGGGACAGGGGGCCTCCTACGAGCAGTACTTC. The V and J genes are TRBV19 and TRBJ2-7; 12 bases agree with TRBD1. This CDR3 comprises 15 residues. Germline lookup yields CDR1 LNHDA and CDR2 SQIVND (reference sequence). V was pared by 4 bases and J by 0 bases, with 1 base of the junction left unmatched.

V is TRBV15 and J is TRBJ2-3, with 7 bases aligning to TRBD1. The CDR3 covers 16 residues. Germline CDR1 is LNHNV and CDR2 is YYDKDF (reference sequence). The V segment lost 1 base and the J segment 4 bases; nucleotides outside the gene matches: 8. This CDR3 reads CATSRGQGLSADTQYF. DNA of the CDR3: TGTGCCACCAGCAGAGGACAGGGCTTATCGGCAGATACGCAGTATTTT.

The CDR3 spells CASSLGSGMGTGELFF. The CDR3 DNA follows: TGTGCCAGCAGCTTAGGGTCAGGGATGGGCACCGGGGAGCTGTTTTTT. The chain recombines TRBV7-9 with TRBJ2-2; D might be TRBD1 (5 bases). The ends were cut back, 1 base at V and 4 bases at J, with 13 bases in the middle. Germline V lookup: CDR1 SEHNR, CDR2 FQNEAQ (reference sequence). CDR3 length: 16 residues.

CDR3 region: CAWTREGTEAFF. The CDR3 region has the DNA TGTGCCTGGACCAGGGAAGGGACTGAAGCTTTCTTT. The chain links TRBV30 to TRBJ1-1; D perhaps matches TRBD1 (5 bases). The CDR3 contains 12 residues. Germline V gene sequence: CDR1 GTSNPN, CDR2 SVGIG (reference sequence). V dropped 4 bases and J dropped 5 bases, with 11 bases sitting between them.

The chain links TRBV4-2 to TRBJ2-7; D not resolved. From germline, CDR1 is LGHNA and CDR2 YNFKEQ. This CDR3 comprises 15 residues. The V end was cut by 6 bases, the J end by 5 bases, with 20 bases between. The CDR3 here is CASSRTTDPANEQYF. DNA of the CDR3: TGTGCCAGCAGTCGAACGACGGACCCTGCAAACGAGCAGTACTTC.

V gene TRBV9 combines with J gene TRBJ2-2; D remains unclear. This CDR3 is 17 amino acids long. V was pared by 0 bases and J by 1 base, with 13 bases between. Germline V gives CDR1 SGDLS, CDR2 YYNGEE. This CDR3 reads CASSVGRVSENTGELFF. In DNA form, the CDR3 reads TGTGCCAGCAGCGTAGGTAGAGTGTCTGAGAACACCGGGGAGCTGTTTTTT.

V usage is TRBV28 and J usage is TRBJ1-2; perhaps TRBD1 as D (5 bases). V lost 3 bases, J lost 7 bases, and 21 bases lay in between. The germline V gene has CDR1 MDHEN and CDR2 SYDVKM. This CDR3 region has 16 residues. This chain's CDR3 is CASSFGGSGGGGGYTF. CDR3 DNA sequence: TGTGCCAGCAGTTTTGGAGGTTCCGGGGGGGGTGGTGGCTACACCTTC.

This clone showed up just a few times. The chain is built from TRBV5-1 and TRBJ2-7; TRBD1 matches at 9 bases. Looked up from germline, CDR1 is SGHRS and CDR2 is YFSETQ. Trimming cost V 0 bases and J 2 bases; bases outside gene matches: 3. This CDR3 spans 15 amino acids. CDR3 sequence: CASSLEGQGAYEQYF. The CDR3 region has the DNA TGCGCCAGCAGCTTGGAGGGACAGGGAGCCTACGAGCAGTACTTC.

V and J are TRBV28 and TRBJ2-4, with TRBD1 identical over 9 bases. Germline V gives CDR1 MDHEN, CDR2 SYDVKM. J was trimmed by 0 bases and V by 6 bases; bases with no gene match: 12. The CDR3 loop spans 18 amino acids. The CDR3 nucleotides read TGTGCCAGCAGCCCATGGGGACAGGGAAACCTAGCCAAAAACATTCAGTACTTC. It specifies CASSPWGQGNLAKNIQYF.

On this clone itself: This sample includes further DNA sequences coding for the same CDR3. CDR3: CASSLGGADTEAFF. The CDR3 DNA reads as TGCGCCAGCAGCTTGGGTGGGGCGGACACTGAAGCTTTCTTT. The chain joins TRBV5-1 to TRBJ1-1, with D tentatively TRBD1 (5 bases). The germline gives CDR1 SGHRS, CDR2 YFSETQ. The CDR3 covers 14 residues. V was shortened by 0 bases and J by 3 bases, with 9 bases between the two germline ends.